These 26 T cell receptor beta chains originate from one sample sequenced in a study of blood T cell repertoires in COVID-19. Generated by immunoSEQ multiplex PCR, the TCRdb table keeps only in-frame clones and is missing some. Here the sample spans over 130,000 clones, around 90% being singletons. Specimen: peripheral blood. These receptors were obtained from a man aged 55 to 70 with active or convalescent COVID-19.

This clone was observed a handful of times. The J gene is TRBJ2-1, the V gene TRBV4-1; TRBD2 agrees at 8 bases. Germline V gene sequence: CDR1 MGHRA, CDR2 YSYEKL. After removal of 0 bases from V and 7 bases from J, the junction contained 5 bases not matched to a gene. This CDR3 spans 15 amino acids. The CDR3 loop is CASSQDGGRWNEQFF. CDR3 DNA sequence: TGCGCCAGCAGCCAAGATGGCGGGAGGTGGAATGAGCAGTTCTTC.

The chain is built from TRBV19 and TRBJ1-2; 7 bases agree with TRBD1. V lost 5 bases, J lost 8 bases, and 8 bases stayed unmatched. The CDR3 sequence is 13 residues long. Germline loops: CDR1 LNHDA, CDR2 SQIVND (reference sequence). Here the CDR3 reads CASSLGTVQGYTF. In nucleotides, the CDR3 is TGTGCCAGTAGTCTGGGGACAGTTCAAGGCTACACCTTC.

The rearrangement uses TRBV19 and TRBJ2-7, with 11 nucleotides matching TRBD1. The germline CDR1 and CDR2 sequences are LNHDA and SQIVND (reference sequence). Germline trimming cut 9 bases from V and 7 bases from J; bases unmatched to any gene: 5. The CDR3 contains 12 residues. The CDR3 coding sequence is TGTGCCAGACAGGGACAGGGGGTAGAGCAGTACTTC. Amino acid sequence: CARQGQGVEQYF.

The chain couples TRBV10-3 to TRBJ1-2, with no clear D. The germline CDR1 and CDR2 sequences are ENHRY and SYGVKD. The V end was cut by 7 bases, the J end by 8 bases, with 11 bases between. This CDR3 has 11 residues. This chain's CDR3 is CAINALPGYTF. The CDR3 DNA is TGTGCCATCAACGCGCTGCCAGGCTACACCTTC.

The chain uses TRBV6-5 and TRBJ2-1; TRBD1 aligns across 11 bases. The CDR3 is 14 amino acids. Trimming cost V 6 bases and J 8 bases; bases outside gene matches: 6. Germline loops: CDR1 MNHEY, CDR2 SVGAGI. CDR3 coding DNA: TGTGCCAGCAGGGACGGACAGGGGGCCCATGAGCAGTTCTTC. Encoded protein: CASRDGQGAHEQFF.

The chain joins TRBV4-1 to TRBJ1-6; 10 nucleotides align to TRBD1. J was trimmed by 10 bases and V by 3 bases; bases with no gene match: 6. Germline CDR1 MGHRA, CDR2 YSYEKL. This CDR3 has 15 amino acids. Here the CDR3 reads CASSQIDRGQSPLHF. The CDR3 coding sequence is TGCGCCAGCAGCCAGATTGACAGGGGGCAGTCACCCCTCCACTTT.

This clone came up once. The CDR3 nucleotides read TGCGCCAGCAGTGAGTCGAGGGGGTTCCAAGAGACCCAGTACTTC. Amino acid sequence: CASSESRGFQETQYF. The chain recombines TRBV10-1 with TRBJ2-5; TRBD1 might be the D (6 bases). The length of the CDR3 is 15 residues. V was shortened by 0 bases and J by 1 base, with 9 bases between the two germline ends. CDR1 is WNHNN, CDR2 SYGVQD, per germline (reference sequence).

This clone was counted once. The genes are TRBV20-1 and TRBJ2-5; the D is unclear. Germline V gene data show CDR1 as DFQATT and CDR2 as SNEGSKA (reference sequence). CDR3 length equals 10 residues. V was cut by 7 bases and J by 7 bases, with 10 bases left in between. CDR3 loop: CSVPTGTQYF. The CDR3 DNA sequence: TGCAGTGTTCCAACTGGGACCCAGTACTTC.

The rearrangement uses TRBV27 and TRBJ1-3; D gene uncertain. Per the germline V gene, CDR1 is MNHEY and CDR2 is SMNVEV (reference sequence). The CDR3 is 13 amino acids. V lost 3 bases and J lost 2, with 5 bases in between. CDR3 loop: CASSFGAGNTIYF. CDR3 nucleotide sequence: TGTGCCAGCAGTTTTGGAGCTGGAAACACCATATATTTT.

The chain couples TRBV18 to TRBJ1-3; D is unresolved. Germline lookup yields CDR1 KGHSH and CDR2 LQKENI. This CDR3 is built from 17 residues. The V and J ends lost 1 base and 0 bases respectively, with 13 bases between them. CDR3 in DNA: TGTGCCAGCTCACCACGCCTACTGTCCAACTCTGGAAACACCATATATTTT. Its translation: CASSPRLLSNSGNTIYF.

The chain has TRBV6-2 or TRBV6-3 and TRBJ2-7; 7 nucleotides line up with TRBD1. V was clipped by 5 bases and J by 4 bases; unmatched bases: 8. The length of the CDR3 is 14 residues. Germline lookup yields CDR1 MNHEY and CDR2 SVGEGT. CDR3 nucleotide sequence: TGTGCCAGCAGTCAGACAGGGTGGTCGTACGAGCAGTACTTC. Its translation is CASSQTGWSYEQYF.

Worth noting for this clone: The same CDR3 arises from other DNA sequences in this sample as well. V usage is TRBV14 and J usage is TRBJ2-7; TRBD2 might be the D (6 bases). This CDR3 is built from 14 residues. The germline CDR1 and CDR2 sequences are SGHDN and FVKESK. V lost 1 base and J 3 bases, leaving 10 bases between the germline ends. DNA for the CDR3: TGTGCCAGCAGCCAAGGGTTGGGACTCTACGAGCAGTACTTC. Amino acids: CASSQGLGLYEQYF.

The rearrangement joins TRBV4-3 to TRBJ2-7, with a weak D call TRBD1 (5 bases). This CDR3 is 14 amino acids long. V lost 0 bases to trimming and J lost 4 bases, with 10 bases between them. From germline, CDR1 is LGHNA and CDR2 YSLEER. CDR3 region: CASSQDQGSYEQYF. CDR3 DNA: TGCGCCAGCAGCCAAGATCAGGGAAGTTACGAGCAGTACTTC.

In this sample, this clone turned up a few times. J is TRBJ1-4 and V is TRBV6-5; D ambiguous. The CDR3 loop spans 13 amino acids. Deletions cut 0 bases from V and 8 bases from J, with 7 bases between. Germline V gene data show CDR1 as MNHEY and CDR2 as SVGAGI. The CDR3 protein is CASSYSTGEKLFF. The CDR3 DNA sequence: TGTGCCAGCAGTTACTCAACCGGGGAAAAACTGTTTTTT.

The CDR3, as DNA: TGTGCCACCAGTGATCCGCCGGGACAGGGGGCGCGGGGCTACACCTTC. Translating gives CATSDPPGQGARGYTF. The chain carries TRBV24-1 and TRBJ1-2; 12 positions agree with TRBD1. J gave up 8 bases and V 3 bases, and 9 bases lay outside the gene matches. The CDR3 is 16 amino acids. The germline CDR1 and CDR2 sequences are KGHDR and SFDVKD.

The DNA of the CDR3 is TGTGCCAGCAGCACGAGAGGACAGGCGGGCGGAAACACCATATATTTT. Translating gives CASSTRGQAGGNTIYF. This chain uses TRBV7-2 with TRBJ1-3, with 7 bases aligning to TRBD1. Trimming cost V 5 bases and J 4 bases; bases outside gene matches: 11. Germline CDR1 and CDR2: SGHTA and FQGNSA. This CDR3 region has 16 residues.

This clone was detected only once. The J gene is TRBJ2-1, the V gene TRBV19; the D gene is possibly TRBD1 (5 bases). Trimming took off 4 bases at V and 0 bases at J, with 13 bases between the two ends. The CDR3 is made up of 16 amino acids. In germline, CDR1 is LNHDA, CDR2 SQIVND (reference sequence). CDR3 sequence: CASSTRQSRSYNEQFF. CDR3 DNA sequence: TGTGCCAGTAGTACTAGACAGTCCCGCTCCTACAATGAGCAGTTCTTC.

The chain joins TRBV27 to TRBJ1-5; tentatively, D is TRBD1 (6 bases). V was clipped by 3 bases and J by 5 bases, with 11 bases between them. CDR1 is MNHEY and CDR2 is SMNVEV in the germline V gene (reference sequence). CDR3 length equals 14 residues. The CDR3: CASSFESGDQPQHF. The CDR3 coding sequence is TGTGCCAGCAGTTTTGAGTCAGGGGATCAGCCCCAGCATTTT.

The genes are TRBV11-2 and TRBJ2-7; no clear D gene. From germline, CDR1 is SGHAT and CDR2 FQNNGV. CDR3 length equals 13 residues. Trimming removed 0 bases from V and 5 bases from J, with 8 bases in between. The CDR3 here is CASSLDMRDEQYF. CDR3 DNA: TGTGCCAGCAGCTTAGATATGAGAGACGAGCAGTACTTC.

J is TRBJ2-1 and V is TRBV7-9, with 10 bases lining up with TRBD1. The length of the CDR3 is 15 residues. Unmatched junction bases numbered 3, after V lost 1 base and J lost 6 bases. Germline V gene lookup returns CDR1 SEHNR and CDR2 FQNEAQ (reference sequence). The CDR3 DNA reads TGTGCCAGCAGCTTAGGACAGGGGGCGAGCAATGAGCAGTTCTTC. This encodes CASSLGQGASNEQFF.

The chain carries TRBV18 and TRBJ2-5; perhaps TRBD1 as D (6 bases). V lost 8 bases and J lost 5, with 15 bases in between. Germline V gene sequence: CDR1 KGHSH, CDR2 LQKENI. The CDR3 covers 13 residues. The CDR3 loop is CASTAVDRETQYF. CDR3 sequence (DNA): TGTGCCAGCACAGCTGTTGACAGGGAGACCCAGTACTTC.

The V call is TRBV6-5, the J call TRBJ2-1; TRBD1 matches 7 bases. The germline V gene has CDR1 MNHEY and CDR2 SVGAGI. This CDR3 spans 15 amino acids. The V segment lost 3 bases and the J segment 4 bases; nucleotides outside the gene matches: 6. Written as DNA, the CDR3 is TGTGCCAGCAGTTATGAGGGACAGAGTTACAATGAGCAGTTCTTC. Residues: CASSYEGQSYNEQFF.

The chain links TRBV3-1 (or the pseudogene TRBV3-2) to TRBJ2-1; perhaps TRBD2 as D (6 bases). The V end lost 4 bases, the J end lost 3 bases, and 10 bases lay between the germline ends. The germline V gene has CDR1 LGHDT and CDR2 YNNKEL (reference sequence). CDR3 size: 14 residues. The CDR3 here is CASSPGGNYNEQFF. The CDR3 bases are TGTGCCAGCAGCCCCGGAGGGAACTACAATGAGCAGTTCTTC.

CDR3 bases: TGTGCCAGCAGCGCCGGGACACCTCGCCCCCAAGAGACCCAGTACTTC. Residues: CASSAGTPRPQETQYF. J is TRBJ2-5 and V is TRBV9; the D gene is possibly TRBD1 (6 bases). Per the germline V gene, CDR1 is SGDLS and CDR2 is YYNGEE. V lost 3 bases, J lost 1 base, and 16 bases lay in between. The CDR3 is made up of 16 amino acids.

This clone was found once. This rearrangement joins TRBV6-5 to TRBJ2-1, with 8 bases matching TRBD2. The V segment lost 10 bases and the J segment 4 bases; nucleotides outside the gene matches: 9. The CDR3 consists of 14 residues. Per germline, CDR1 MNHEY and CDR2 SVGAGI. CDR3 residues: CANRSGREYNEQFF. CDR3 sequence (DNA): TGTGCCAACCGAAGCGGGAGAGAATACAATGAGCAGTTCTTC.

The rearrangement links TRBV5-1 to TRBJ2-1, with 13 bases aligning to TRBD2. Germline V lookup: CDR1 SGHRS, CDR2 YFSETQ. The CDR3 runs to 16 residues. The V gene end was trimmed by 2 bases and the J gene end by 8 bases; junction bases not matched to a gene: 7. As DNA, the CDR3 is TGCGCCAGCAGCTTTGGGACTAGCGGGAAAAGCGATGAGCAGTTCTTC. Its translation: CASSFGTSGKSDEQFF.